A single T cell receptor beta chain is shown here with its context. Its antigen remains undetermined. Per-nucleotide qualities are absent, and no much larger clonotype sits a single base away. Spanning cysteine to phenylalanine, the CDR3 consists of 14 amino acids. Only the CDR3 portion is preserved as DNA: 42 bases, with reading frame beginning at the first base. According to the germline V gene (reference sequence), CDR1 reads SEHNR and CDR2 reads FQNEAQ. Cut back by 0 bases and 3 bases, the V and J ends lie 8 bases apart. Whole blood was collected in K2EDTA tubes by collaborating institutions according to the institutions' own protocols. Collaborator samples were shipped for TCRbeta analysis as frozen whole blood, isolated PBMCs, or DNA extracted from either sample type. The immunoSEQ Assay, a bias-controlled multiplex PCR, was used to amplify TCRbeta CDR3 regions from genomic DNA. The study's own analysis went as follows. The number of nucleated cells in each sample was estimated from the amplification of reference gene primers within the assay. To quantify the absolute abundance of each unique TCRbeta CDR3 rearrangement, sequence reads were collapsed and filtered. For each sample, productive Simpson clonality was calculated by taking the square root of Simpson's diversity index across productive rearrangements. The table comes from immuneACCESS by way of TCRdb, which keeps in-frame sequences with V and J called. Part of the clones is missing from these tables; in studies checked, under half for an unresolved V gene and the rest for unknown reasons. That table is the source of V, J and clone size, and D and trimming were worked out from the DNA. The sample includes over 120,000 clones, with approximately 84% observed a single time. 35% to 55% of the sample belongs to the ten largest clones.

This sample was taken from a study of blood T cell repertoires in COVID-19 (dated by TCRdb to the early 2020s). About the study as a whole: The collaborator samples originated in the United States, Italy and Spain and spanned the acute and convalescent phases of COVID-19. The prospective study material was composed of cDNA or gDNA derived from T cells, B-cell-depleted T cells, or PBMCs. The dataset comprised deeply sampled blood TCRbeta repertoires from subjects exposed to, actively infected with, or recovered from COVID-19. The repertoires were made available in a free public database intended to serve as a resource for research on the immune response to SARS-CoV-2. The samples were drawn from two sources: the first 160 participants of the ongoing ImmuneRACE study, and 950 to 1,500 subjects contributed by 6 global collaborators. A de-identified subject ID, COVID-19 status, age in years and sex were almost always included in the sample metadata. Where available, HLA class I and class II types were taken from metadata supplied by the sample provider and were not determined by assay-based typing. The research as a whole found: Clinical and demographic metadata were provided uncurated, with the amount varying by source and participant.

This TCR came from a human donor in a cohort sampled during active COVID-19. The rearrangement joined TRBV7-9 to TRBJ1-2, with no confidently assigned D gene. The specimen sequenced was peripheral blood. The CDR3 protein is CASSLASPDYGYTF. The DNA is as follows: TGTGCCAGCAGCTTAGCGAGCCCCGACTATGGCTACACCTTC.